The entry that follows covers one TCR beta chain sequence. The sample comes from a study of T cell repertoires in ileal Crohn's disease. The CDR3 length is 14 residues. CDR1 is MNHNS and CDR2 is SASEGT in the germline V gene. Losses at the gene ends were 6 bases for V and 7 bases for J; bases not matched to a gene: 7. Generated by immunoSEQ multiplex PCR, the TCRdb table keeps only in-frame clones and is missing some. The top ten clones hold about 4.5% of a sample with 3,000 to 4,000 clones, roughly 91% of them seen once. The sample comprised ileal tissue. This clonotype originated in an adult with Crohn's disease. J is TRBJ1-5 and V is TRBV6-1; 9 bases map to TRBD1. CDR3 amino acids: CASRRTGAGQPQHF. The CDR3 bases are TGTGCCAGCAGGAGGACAGGGGCAGGGCAGCCCCAGCATTTT.